This TCR beta chain was sequenced for a study of cytomegalovirus exposure and HLA in healthy donors. Across the study: Unique TCRs numbering some 80 million, obtained from HLA-typed donors, made up an early data release.

Comments on this clone: No antigen is known for it.

Primers: 60 Vbeta forward and 13 Jbeta reverse. Profiling relied on immunoSEQ multiplex PCR, and the TCRdb table lists in-frame clones only, not all of them. In the table there are about 180,000 clones, over 65% of which are singletons. Findings of the study overall: The later analysis indicated that the majority of CMV-associated TCR beta chains appeared HLA-restricted. Among TCR beta chains, those listed as cytomegalovirus-associated numbered fewer than 200. A later analysis, which compared TCR beta chains of equal frequency, found the HLA-associated ones more clonally expanded.

The CDR3 contains 16 residues. The ends were cut back, 4 bases at V and 3 bases at J, with 16 bases in the middle. Germline CDR1 SGHKS, CDR2 YYEKEE (reference sequence). This TCR came from a man between 18 and 29 years old in good health and CMV-seronegative. The sequenced sample was PBMCs. This chain connects TRBV5-5 to TRBJ1-4; D is uncertain. The CDR3 nucleotides read TGTGCCAGCAGCCGACACTCGCCAGCCTCTAATGAAAAACTGTTTTTT. It encodes CASSRHSPASNEKLFF.